The rows below give T cell receptor beta chains drawn from one sample of a study of beta chain features in type 1 diabetes. Produced via immunoSEQ multiplex PCR; TCRdb's table is partial and in-frame only. The sample holds approximately 360,000 clones, around 13% seen once. Sample: naive CD4+ T cells from blood. These receptor sequences come from a woman younger than 35 with type 1 diabetes. CDR3s include the opening cysteine and the closing phenylalanine or tryptophan. The D gene is left open where the match is weak. The size field is filled for only some rows; it gives once, few, many or a size class.

>TRBJ2-7|TRBV11-2|.|.
TGTGCCAGCAGCTTACAGGGTTTCTCAAACTACGAGCAGTACTTC
CASSLQGFSNYEQYF
>TRBJ2-2|TRBV4-3|few|.
TGCGCCAGCAGCCAGGAAGGGGCGGCAGAGAACACCGGGGAGCTGTTTTTT
CASSQEGAAENTGELFF
>TRBJ2-5|TRBV9|few|.
TGTGCCAGCACCAAAGCTGGCGGAGGGGCGGAGACCCAGTACTTC
CASTKAGGGAETQYF
>TRBJ2-3|TRBV6-6|few|.
TGTGCCAGCAGCCCTCAGGGATTTGGCACAGATACGCAGTATTTT
CASSPQGFGTDTQYF
>TRBJ2-5|TRBV18|.|TRBD1
TGTGCCAGCTCACCAAGGGTCCGGACAGGTCAAGAGACCCAGTACTTC
CASSPRVRTGQETQYF
>TRBJ1-6|TRBV6-6|few|.
TGTGCCAGCAGTTACGCCCACGGGATGGTTTCACCCCTCCACTTT
CASSYAHGMVSPLHF
>TRBJ2-1|TRBV5-8|.|TRBD2
TGTGCCAGCAGCTTGGACCTTACTAGCGGGGGGGCCAATGAGCAGTTCTTC
CASSLDLTSGGANEQFF
>TRBJ2-3|TRBV9|few|.
TGTGCCAGCAGCGTAGGAGGTTCTAGCACAGATACGCAGTATTTT
CASSVGGSSTDTQYF
>TRBJ2-5|TRBV19|.|TRBD2
TGTGCCAGTAGTATGGGGTATCGACTAGCGGGGTTAAAAGAGACCCAGTACTTC
CASSMGYRLAGLKETQYF
>TRBJ1-4|TRBV11-2|.|.
TGTGCCAGCAGCCTCAATAGTGAAAAACTGTTTTTT
CASSLNSEKLFF
>TRBJ2-2|TRBV15|.|.
TGTGCCACCAGCAGACAAAATACCGGGGAGCTGTTTTTT
CATSRQNTGELFF
>TRBJ2-1|TRBV2|.|.
TGTGCCAGCAGGAGCGACTCCTCCTACAATGAGCAGTTCTTC
CASRSDSSYNEQFF
>TRBJ1-2|TRBV5-4|.|TRBD1
TGTGCCAGCAGCGGCGACAGGGCTTCAGTAGGCTACACCTTC
CASSGDRASVGYTF
>TRBJ2-7|TRBV7-9|.|TRBD1
TGTGCCAGCAGCCTACAGGGGGCACTCTCCTACGAGCAGTACTTC
CASSLQGALSYEQYF
>TRBJ2-1|TRBV9|few|TRBD2
TGTGCCAGCAGCGTAATAGCGGGAGTCGGGAATGAGCAGTTCTTC
CASSVIAGVGNEQFF
>TRBJ1-5|TRBV7-2|few|.
TGTGCCAGCAGCTTAAGGGTCTCGGGGTCCAATCAGCCCCAGCATTTT
CASSLRVSGSNQPQHF
>TRBJ1-2|TRBV25-1|.|.
TGTGCCAGCAGTGACAAGGGGTGGTATAGCTATGGCTACACCTTC
CASSDKGWYSYGYTF
>TRBJ2-1|TRBV5-6|few|TRBD2
TGTGCCAGCAGCTTGGATTCCCGGGCGGGGGGGCTTTGGGAGCAGTTCTTC
CASSLDSRAGGLWEQFF
>TRBJ1-4|TRBV5-1|.|.
TGCGCCAGCAGCTTTGACACGGCTAATGAAAAACTGTTTTTT
CASSFDTANEKLFF